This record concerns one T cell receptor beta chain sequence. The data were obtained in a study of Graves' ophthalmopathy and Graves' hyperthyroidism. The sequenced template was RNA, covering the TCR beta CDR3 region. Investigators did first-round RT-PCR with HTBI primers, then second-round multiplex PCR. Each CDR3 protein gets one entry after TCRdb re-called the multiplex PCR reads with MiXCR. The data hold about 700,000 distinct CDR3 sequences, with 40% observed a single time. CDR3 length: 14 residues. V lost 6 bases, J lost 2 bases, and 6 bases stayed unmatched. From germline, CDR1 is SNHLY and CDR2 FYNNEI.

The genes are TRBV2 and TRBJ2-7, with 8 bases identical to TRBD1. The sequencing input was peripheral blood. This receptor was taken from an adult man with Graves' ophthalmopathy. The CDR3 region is CASRGTGATYEQYF. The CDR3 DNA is TGTGCCAGCAGAGGGACAGGCGCAACCTACGAGCAGTACTTC.